One sample yielded the 25 T cell receptor beta chains listed below, sequenced in a study of CD8 T cells in Susac syndrome. An input of roughly 0.5 to 1 ug of RNA was subjected to reverse transcription using random hexamers. TCRdb re-derived calls from the immunoSEQ multiplex PCR reads in MiXCR, one entry per CDR3 protein. The sample holds some 120,000 distinct CDR3 sequences, around 93% seen once. Material: CD8+ T cells from PBMCs. These receptors all stem from a human donor in good health.

The V and J genes are TRBV29-1 and TRBJ2-1; possible D gene TRBD2, 6 bases. The V gene lost 5 bases and the J gene lost 4 bases, with 15 bases spanning the gap. CDR1 SQVTM and CDR2 ANQGSEA come from the germline V gene. The CDR3 runs 14 residues. The DNA of the CDR3 is TGCAGCGTTTTGGGGGGAGTTTCTTACAATGAGCAGTTCTTC. Translation gives CSVLGGVSYNEQFF.

The chain carries TRBV5-1 and TRBJ2-1; D might be TRBD1 (6 bases). Germline loops: CDR1 SGHRS, CDR2 YFSETQ. The V gene lost 0 bases and the J gene lost 9 bases, with 16 bases spanning the gap. The length of the CDR3 is 15 residues. The CDR3 bases are TGCGCCAGCAGCTTGGGTTCTGTTGGGGGCGTTGAGCAGTTCTTC. Its translation is CASSLGSVGGVEQFF.

The chain joins TRBV6-1 to TRBJ2-5; no reliable D call. CDR1 and CDR2 (germline): MNHNS, SASEGT. V was shortened by 1 base and J by 0 bases, with 12 bases between the two germline ends. The CDR3 length is 16 residues. CDR3 residues: CASSEVHVPDQETQYF. In DNA, the CDR3 is TGTGCCAGCAGTGAAGTACACGTACCTGACCAAGAGACCCAGTACTTC.

V and J are TRBV30 and TRBJ2-7; 7 nucleotides line up with TRBD2. J lost 6 bases, V lost 1 base, and 9 bases had no gene match. Germline V lookup: CDR1 GTSNPN, CDR2 SVGIG (reference sequence). CDR3 length: 14 amino acids. CDR3 DNA sequence: TGTGCCTGGAGTGAGGGCGGGAGCCGTAGCGAGCAGTACTTC. Translated: CAWSEGGSRSEQYF.

The chain links TRBV3-1 to TRBJ1-4; D call uncertain. Trimming cost V 1 base and J 0 bases, with 9 bases left between them. CDR3 length equals 16 residues. CDR1 is LGHDT, CDR2 YNNKEL, per germline (reference sequence). CDR3 in amino acids: CASSQVSTATNEKLFF. DNA for the CDR3: TGTGCCAGCAGCCAAGTATCAACAGCAACTAATGAAAAACTGTTTTTT.

The chain employs TRBV2 and TRBJ1-3; perhaps TRBD1 as D (5 bases). The CDR3 has 13 amino acids. CDR1 and CDR2 (germline): SNHLY, FYNNEI. V lost 8 bases, J lost 8 bases, and 16 bases lay in between. This chain's CDR3 is CASAGTQGDTIYF. CDR3 sequence (DNA): TGTGCCAGCGCGGGGACCCAAGGGGACACCATATATTTT.

This chain links TRBV19 with TRBJ1-1; 7 bases are shared with TRBD1. Germline lookup yields CDR1 LNHDA and CDR2 SQIVND (reference sequence). The V and J ends lost 5 bases and 6 bases, in that order; junction bases with no gene match: 6. The CDR3 runs to 13 residues. Written as DNA, the CDR3 is TGTGCCAGTAGTCCCCCGGACAGGTCTGAAGCTTTCTTT. Its protein product is CASSPPDRSEAFF.

The rearrangement joins TRBV6-2 or TRBV6-3 to TRBJ2-3, with 13 bases aligning to TRBD2. The CDR3 sequence is 12 residues long. Looked up from germline, CDR1 is MNHEY and CDR2 is SVGEGT. The J segment lost 15 bases and the V segment lost 5 bases, leaving 5 bases of the junction unmatched. CDR3: CASSRLAGGPYF. The CDR3, as DNA: TGTGCCAGCAGTAGACTAGCGGGGGGCCCCTATTTT.

This clonotype has only a few counts. The rearrangement joins TRBV30 to TRBJ2-7, with D uncertain. V was shortened by 8 bases and J by 0 bases, with 8 bases between the two germline ends. The V gene's germline CDR1 is GTSNPN and CDR2 SVGIG (reference sequence). This CDR3 has 11 residues. The CDR3 DNA reads as TGTGCCCTCTCGAGCTCCTACGAGCAGTACTTC. As protein: CALSSSYEQYF. Looking up the rest from reference TRBV30 and TRBJ2-7 gives the full variable domain: SQTIHQWPATLVQPVGSPLSLECTVEGTSNPNLYWYRQAAGRGLQLLFYSVGIGQISSEVPQNLSASRPQDRQFILSSKKLLLSDSGFYLCALSSSYEQYFGPGTRLTVT.

V and J are TRBV3-1 and TRBJ1-1; D perhaps matches TRBD1 (5 bases). This CDR3 has 13 amino acids. CDR1 is LGHDT, CDR2 YNNKEL, per germline (reference sequence). Trimming removed 6 bases at V and 3 bases at J, with 11 bases between. The CDR3: CASRPLGDTEAFF. For the CDR3, the DNA is TGTGCCAGCAGACCGTTGGGGGACACTGAAGCTTTCTTT.

This chain uses TRBV20-1 with TRBJ1-2; D unclear. The V gene's germline CDR1 is DFQATT and CDR2 SNEGSKA (reference sequence). This CDR3 has 13 residues. Trimming removed 5 bases at V and 4 bases at J, with 14 bases between. CDR3 coding DNA: TGCAGTGCTCCAGACGCTAGCCTCTATGGCTACACCTTC. This sequence encodes CSAPDASLYGYTF.

The chain employs TRBV14 and TRBJ2-7; TRBD2 matches at 12 bases. The CDR3 runs 15 residues. CDR1 is SGHDN and CDR2 is FVKESK in the germline V gene. With 4 bases clipped from V and 5 bases from J, the junction kept 6 bases outside the gene matches. CDR3 loop: CASSRSLAGGHEQYF. The CDR3 DNA reads as TGTGCCAGCAGCCGCAGCCTAGCGGGGGGGCACGAGCAGTACTTC.

The chain couples TRBV5-1 to TRBJ2-3; 8 bases fit TRBD2. V lost 0 bases to trimming and J lost 5 bases; unmatched junction nucleotides: 5. The CDR3 has 15 residues. Looked up from germline, CDR1 is SGHRS and CDR2 is YFSETQ. The CDR3 DNA sequence: TGCGCCAGCAGCTTGGACGGGAGGGCGAGAGATACGCAGTATTTT. Amino acids: CASSLDGRARDTQYF. The whole variable domain, filled in from reference TRBV5-1 and TRBJ2-3, reads KAGVTQTPRYLIKTRGQQVTLSCSPISGHRSVSWYQQTPGQGLQFLFEYFSETQRNKGNFPGRFSGRQFSNSRSEMNVSTLELGDSALYLCASSLDGRARDTQYFGPGTRLTVL.

This chain uses TRBV7-2 with TRBJ2-2; tentative D call: TRBD1 (5 bases). The V end lost 1 base, the J end lost 6 bases, and 12 bases lay between the germline ends. This CDR3 has 15 amino acids. Per the germline V gene, CDR1 is SGHTA and CDR2 is FQGNSA. The CDR3 DNA follows: TGTGCCAGCAGCTTAGACCAGGGCCTTTCCGGGGAGCTGTTTTTT. Protein sequence: CASSLDQGLSGELFF.

The chain uses TRBV4-3 and TRBJ2-4, with a weak D call TRBD2 (5 bases). The germline gives CDR1 LGHNA, CDR2 YSLEER. The germline V and J ends were trimmed by 0 bases and 9 bases, with 15 bases remaining between them. The CDR3 extends over 15 amino acids. The CDR3 sequence is CASSQDNARGSIQYF. For the CDR3, the DNA is TGCGCCAGCAGCCAAGATAACGCCCGAGGGAGCATTCAGTACTTC.

The V and J genes are TRBV19 and TRBJ2-4, with D uncertain. Trimming removed 3 bases from V and 5 bases from J, with 5 bases in between. The CDR3 is made up of 12 amino acids. CDR1 is LNHDA and CDR2 is SQIVND in the germline V gene (reference sequence). The CDR3 sequence: CASSIPENIQYF. CDR3 bases: TGTGCCAGTAGTATTCCAGAAAACATTCAGTACTTC.

A single count supports this clonotype. V gene TRBV6-1 combines with J gene TRBJ1-2; weak D call: TRBD1 (5 bases). V shed 6 bases and J shed 2 bases, with 31 bases lying between them. The CDR3 loop spans 20 amino acids. Germline V lookup: CDR1 MNHNS, CDR2 SASEGT. The CDR3 region has the DNA TGTGCCAGCAGGACGACTGGGGCGAAGACATCCCCGAAACCCAACTATGGCTACACCTTC. Protein: CASRTTGAKTSPKPNYGYTF.

The chain employs TRBV7-2 and TRBJ2-7; a weak D match, TRBD2 (6 bases). Trimming took 5 bases from V and 4 from J, leaving 21 bases between them. The V gene's germline CDR1 is SGHTA and CDR2 FQGNSA. The length of the CDR3 is 16 residues. In DNA, the CDR3 is TGTGCCAGCAGCGGAGGGGCCGACGGCCGGAGATACGAGCAGTACTTC. Amino acid sequence: CASSGGADGRRYEQYF.

V and J are TRBV15 and TRBJ1-5; a weak D match, TRBD1 (6 bases). Germline CDR1 is LNHNV and CDR2 is YYDKDF (reference sequence). V gave up 0 bases and J gave up 7 bases, with 22 bases separating them. This CDR3 contains 18 residues. The CDR3 spells CATSREQTVLSGEQPQHF. For the CDR3, the DNA is TGTGCCACCAGCAGAGAACAGACAGTCCTTTCAGGGGAGCAGCCCCAGCATTTT.

The chain combines TRBV5-1 with TRBJ2-1; D remains ambiguous. Germline CDR1 and CDR2: SGHRS and YFSETQ. The CDR3 extends over 13 amino acids. V was cut by 4 bases and J by 8 bases, with 13 bases left in between. This CDR3 reads CASSLRKFDEQFF. The CDR3 nucleotides are TGCGCCAGCAGCCTCAGGAAATTCGATGAGCAGTTCTTC.

The rearrangement uses TRBV7-2 and TRBJ2-1; 7 bases map to TRBD2. The CDR3 loop spans 15 amino acids. V lost 7 bases, J lost 5 bases, and 11 bases stayed unmatched. Germline V CDR1 and CDR2: SGHTA, FQGNSA. The CDR3 nucleotides read TGTGCCAGCAAAGCGGGGCTAGCGCTAAACAATGAGCAGTTCTTC. Amino acid sequence: CASKAGLALNNEQFF.

The gene calls are TRBV5-4 and TRBJ1-2, with 7 nucleotides matching TRBD1. The ends lost 4 bases at V and 2 bases at J; junction bases unmatched: 5. Germline values: CDR1 SGHNT, CDR2 YYREEE (reference sequence). This CDR3 contains 14 residues. CDR3 in amino acids: CASSRGDSNYGYTF. The CDR3 DNA is TGTGCCAGCAGCCGAGGGGACAGCAACTATGGCTACACCTTC.

The chain recombines TRBV7-2 with TRBJ2-3; D gene uncertain. This CDR3 contains 12 residues. V lost 5 bases to trimming and J lost 6 bases, with 9 bases between them. Per germline, CDR1 SGHTA and CDR2 FQGNSA. CDR3 nucleotides: TGTGCCAGCAGCCTCCCCTCGGATACGCAGTATTTT. It codes for CASSLPSDTQYF.

The V gene is TRBV2, the J gene TRBJ2-1; TRBD2 is a possible D gene (5 bases). The V end was cut by 1 base, the J end by 9 bases, with 7 bases between. The CDR3 runs 12 residues. Germline CDR1 reads SNHLY; CDR2 reads FYNNEI. The CDR3 coding sequence is TGTGCCAGCAGTGAAGGGCTAGCTGAGCAGTTCTTC. Amino acid sequence: CASSEGLAEQFF. The whole variable domain, filled in from reference TRBV2 and TRBJ2-1, reads EPEVTQTPSHQVTQMGQEVILRCVPISNHLYFYWYRQILGQKVEFLVSFYNNEISEKSEIFDDQFSVERPDGSNFTLKIRSTKLEDSAMYFCASSEGLAEQFFGPGTRLTVL.

The chain combines TRBV12-3 or TRBV12-4 with TRBJ2-3; 12 bases match TRBD2. The CDR3 sequence is 19 residues long. V gave up 2 bases and J gave up 1 base; unmatched junction bases: 10. In DNA, the CDR3 is TGTGCCAGCAGTTTATACCCCATTCGACTAGCGGGGGGCACAGATACGCAGTATTTT. This gives the protein CASSLYPIRLAGGTDTQYF.